The rows below give T cell receptor beta chains drawn from one sample of a study of Ad26.COV2.S vaccination and SARS-CoV-2 variants. Produced via immunoSEQ multiplex PCR; TCRdb's table is partial and in-frame only. The data show about 400,000 clones, under 90% seen once. The input for sequencing was peripheral blood, taken in a trial of Ad26.COV2.S vaccine versus placebo. The receptors derive from a person between 18 and 60 years old who received the Ad26.COV2.S COVID-19 vaccine or a placebo. Each CDR3 is given with its conserved first and last residue. D genes are given only for firm matches. The listing skips clone size in some rows; elsewhere it reads once, few, many or a size class.

CDR3nt: TGTGCCAGCAGGGATTTCGGGACTAGCGGGGGGCCTGCCGGGGAGCTGTTTTTT
CDR3aa: CASRDFGTSGGPAGELFF
d_gene: TRBD2
v_gene: TRBV27
j_gene: TRBJ2-2
abundance: few

CDR3nt: TGCGCCAGCAGCCAGTTGGCGCTGATCGGACAGCCCCAGCATTTT
CDR3aa: CASSQLALIGQPQHF
d_gene: -
v_gene: TRBV4-1
j_gene: TRBJ1-5
abundance: -

CDR3nt: TGTGCCAGCAGCTTACGGACTAGAAATGAGCAGTTCTTC
CDR3aa: CASSLRTRNEQFF
d_gene: TRBD2
v_gene: TRBV7-8
j_gene: TRBJ2-1
abundance: many

CDR3nt: TGTGCCAGCAGCTCCCGACAGGCCGGGGGCACTGAAGCTTTCTTT
CDR3aa: CASSSRQAGGTEAFF
d_gene: -
v_gene: TRBV7-2
j_gene: TRBJ1-1
abundance: -

CDR3nt: TGTGCCAGCAGCTCGGGACAGCTCCCCTATGGCTACACCTTC
CDR3aa: CASSSGQLPYGYTF
d_gene: TRBD1
v_gene: TRBV5-4
j_gene: TRBJ1-2
abundance: -

CDR3nt: TGTGCCAGCTCACCACTCCGGGGGGTGAACACTGAAGCTTTCTTT
CDR3aa: CASSPLRGVNTEAFF
d_gene: -
v_gene: TRBV18
j_gene: TRBJ1-1
abundance: -

CDR3nt: TGTGCCAGCAGTTCCCGGACAGGGCGGACCGGGGAGCTGTTTTTT
CDR3aa: CASSSRTGRTGELFF
d_gene: TRBD1
v_gene: TRBV6-5
j_gene: TRBJ2-2
abundance: -

CDR3nt: TGTGCCAGCTCGGACAGAGAGAATGAAAAACTGTTTTTT
CDR3aa: CASSDRENEKLFF
d_gene: -
v_gene: TRBV18
j_gene: TRBJ1-4
abundance: once

CDR3nt: TGTGCCAGCAGCTTAGGGGTAGTTCAGCCCCAGCATTTT
CDR3aa: CASSLGVVQPQHF
d_gene: -
v_gene: TRBV7-2
j_gene: TRBJ1-5
abundance: once

CDR3nt: TGTGCCAGCTCACCACCGGGGGTGCGTGATAGAGCTTTCTTT
CDR3aa: CASSPPGVRDRAFF
d_gene: -
v_gene: TRBV18
j_gene: TRBJ1-1
abundance: -

CDR3nt: TGTGCCAGCAGCTTAGCAGGGCTAGCCGCAGATACGCAGTATTTT
CDR3aa: CASSLAGLAADTQYF
d_gene: -
v_gene: TRBV7-6
j_gene: TRBJ2-3
abundance: -

CDR3nt: TGCGCCAGCAACCTACTAGCGGGGGCCAACACCGGGGAGCTGTTTTTT
CDR3aa: CASNLLAGANTGELFF
d_gene: TRBD2
v_gene: TRBV5-1
j_gene: TRBJ2-2
abundance: once

CDR3nt: TGTGCCAGCAGCCGCTCCGGGACAGGGAATTCACCCCTCCACTTT
CDR3aa: CASSRSGTGNSPLHF
d_gene: TRBD1
v_gene: TRBV6-5
j_gene: TRBJ1-6
abundance: -

CDR3nt: TGTGCCAGCAGTCTCCTCGGGGCCAGCTCCTACGAGCAGTACTTC
CDR3aa: CASSLLGASSYEQYF
d_gene: -
v_gene: TRBV6-5
j_gene: TRBJ2-7
abundance: -

CDR3nt: TGTGCCAGCAGTCCAGCCCCGACCCTCGAGCAGTACTTC
CDR3aa: CASSPAPTLEQYF
d_gene: -
v_gene: TRBV12-3/TRBV12-4
j_gene: TRBJ2-7
abundance: few

CDR3nt: TGTGCCAGTACCCCGGTGGCAGGGCCCAATGAGCAGTTCTTC
CDR3aa: CASTPVAGPNEQFF
d_gene: -
v_gene: TRBV19
j_gene: TRBJ2-1
abundance: -

CDR3nt: TGTGCCAGCAGCCGAACGGACCGGGACAGGGGATCGACTGGAATAGAGACCCAGTACTTC
CDR3aa: CASSRTDRDRGSTGIETQYF
d_gene: TRBD1
v_gene: TRBV27
j_gene: TRBJ2-5
abundance: many

CDR3nt: TGTGCCAGCAGCCAGGTTATAGCGAATGAAAAACTGTTTTTT
CDR3aa: CASSQVIANEKLFF
d_gene: -
v_gene: TRBV3-1/TRBV3-2
j_gene: TRBJ1-4
abundance: -

CDR3nt: TGTGCCAGCAGCTTAGCGGGGGACCTACAGGGTAACACCGGGGAGCTGTTTTTT
CDR3aa: CASSLAGDLQGNTGELFF
d_gene: -
v_gene: TRBV7-6
j_gene: TRBJ2-2
abundance: -

CDR3nt: TGTGCCAGCAGTGGGACAGACTATGGCTACACCTTC
CDR3aa: CASSGTDYGYTF
d_gene: TRBD1
v_gene: TRBV12-3/TRBV12-4
j_gene: TRBJ1-2
abundance: -

CDR3nt: TGTGCCACCAGTGATTCCGGGGCGTACAATCAGCCCCAGCATTTT
CDR3aa: CATSDSGAYNQPQHF
d_gene: -
v_gene: TRBV24-1
j_gene: TRBJ1-5
abundance: -

CDR3nt: TGTGCCAGTAGTACACCTACCGATCATATGAACACTGAAGCTTTCTTT
CDR3aa: CASSTPTDHMNTEAFF
d_gene: -
v_gene: TRBV19
j_gene: TRBJ1-1
abundance: -

CDR3nt: TGTGCCAGCAGCCCGAGGCGGGGGGCTAGCCAAGAGACCCAGTACTTC
CDR3aa: CASSPRRGASQETQYF
d_gene: TRBD2
v_gene: TRBV5-4
j_gene: TRBJ2-5
abundance: once

CDR3nt: TGTGCCAGCAAGGACGGAGGGGACTATGGCTACACCTTC
CDR3aa: CASKDGGDYGYTF
d_gene: -
v_gene: TRBV27
j_gene: TRBJ1-2
abundance: -

CDR3nt: TGTGCCAGCAGCTCGTTACGACTAGCGAGACCCGGGGAGCTGTTTTTT
CDR3aa: CASSSLRLARPGELFF
d_gene: TRBD2
v_gene: TRBV11-2
j_gene: TRBJ2-2
abundance: few

CDR3nt: TGTGCCAGCAGTTACTCGAGCGGAAGCCCCTATAATTCACCCCTCCACTTT
CDR3aa: CASSYSSGSPYNSPLHF
d_gene: -
v_gene: TRBV6-2/TRBV6-3
j_gene: TRBJ1-6
abundance: -

CDR3nt: TGTGCCAGCAGTACCGACAGGCGGACTCCGGGCTACACCTTC
CDR3aa: CASSTDRRTPGYTF
d_gene: -
v_gene: TRBV6-2/TRBV6-3
j_gene: TRBJ1-2
abundance: -

CDR3nt: TGTGCCAGCAGCCAGAGGGCACGGGACAGGTCCTACGAGCAGTACTTC
CDR3aa: CASSQRARDRSYEQYF
d_gene: TRBD1
v_gene: TRBV4-2
j_gene: TRBJ2-7
abundance: -

CDR3nt: TGTGCCATCAGTGGGCTGGGGCTAGCGGGGGCAGATACGCAGTATTTT
CDR3aa: CAISGLGLAGADTQYF
d_gene: TRBD2
v_gene: TRBV10-3
j_gene: TRBJ2-3
abundance: -

CDR3nt: TGTGCCAGCTCCAACGGAGCCAATGAGCAGTTCTTC
CDR3aa: CASSNGANEQFF
d_gene: -
v_gene: TRBV19
j_gene: TRBJ2-1
abundance: -